Below, 31 T cell receptor beta chains from the same sample are listed, as sequenced in a study of cytomegalovirus exposure and HLA in healthy donors. In the PCR, 60 Vbeta and 13 Jbeta primers were used. The repertoire was sequenced with immunoSEQ multiplex PCR; TCRdb's copy has only in-frame clones and lacks some. The repertoire holds more than 120,000 clones, over 65% seen once, with around 2.4% in the top ten. Sequences were obtained from PBMCs. The receptors originated from a male donor in good health and CMV-seronegative.

For this clone: As the CDR3 is not closed by the conserved phenylalanine or tryptophan, this likely results from a read error. No DNA is shown, since the ends of the CDR3 on it are uncertain; the CDR3 is the one TCRdb lists. J is TRBJ1-1 and V is TRBV5-1. CDR1 and CDR2 from the germline V gene are SGHRS and YFSETQ. The CDR3 is 13 residues long, ends included. CDR3: CASSREEAGPHYL.

The V and J genes are TRBV11-2 and TRBJ2-5, with D maybe TRBD1 (5 bases). CDR3 length equals 14 residues. Germline V gene lookup returns CDR1 SGHAT and CDR2 FQNNGV. Between the trimmed V and J ends, which lost 6 bases and 7 bases, there was a span of 18 bases. CDR3 in amino acids: CASSSLVGLGTQYF. DNA of the CDR3: TGTGCCAGCAGTTCCCTGGTGGGGCTGGGGACCCAGTACTTC.

This sequence joins TRBV27 and TRBJ1-2, with 9 bases matching TRBD1. In germline, CDR1 is MNHEY, CDR2 SMNVEV (reference sequence). This CDR3 is built from 16 residues. V lost 4 bases and J lost 6; bases outside the gene matches: 12. CDR3 sequence (DNA): TGTGCCAGCAGTTCGACGCAGAGGACAGGGGTGAATGGCTACACCTTC. Translation: CASSSTQRTGVNGYTF.

The gene calls are TRBV27 and TRBJ2-7; 7 nucleotides match TRBD2. The V segment lost 3 bases and the J segment 2 bases; nucleotides outside the gene matches: 4. This CDR3 region has 14 residues. CDR1 is MNHEY, CDR2 SMNVEV, per germline (reference sequence). CDR3 sequence reads: CASSFGGSPYEQYF. The CDR3 DNA is TGTGCCAGCAGTTTCGGCGGGAGCCCCTACGAGCAGTACTTC.

V gene TRBV28 combines with J gene TRBJ2-2, with 12 bases lining up with TRBD2. V was pared by 6 bases and J by 3 bases, with 8 bases of the junction left unmatched. The V gene's germline CDR1 is MDHEN and CDR2 SYDVKM. The CDR3 covers 17 residues. The CDR3 nucleotides read TGTGCCAGCAGCTCCCCGGGACTAGCGGGTTACACCGGGGAGCTGTTTTTT. This translates into CASSSPGLAGYTGELFF.

The chain couples TRBV7-3 to TRBJ2-1; TRBD2 aligns across 12 bases. From germline, CDR1 is SGHTA and CDR2 FQGTGA. The trim removed 3 bases at V and 7 bases at J, leaving 7 bases unmatched. The CDR3 spans 16 residues. The CDR3 spells CASSFLAGGPRNEQFF. Here the CDR3 DNA reads TGTGCCAGCAGCTTTCTAGCGGGAGGGCCCAGAAATGAGCAGTTCTTC.

This clone has only one observation. The V gene is TRBV28, the J gene TRBJ2-5, with a weak D call TRBD2 (6 bases). V was clipped by 5 bases and J by 5 bases, with 18 bases between them. CDR1 is MDHEN and CDR2 is SYDVKM in the germline V gene. CDR3 size: 15 residues. DNA of the CDR3: TGTGCCAGCAGTAACCCGAGGGCGGGGACGGAGACCCAGTACTTC. It specifies CASSNPRAGTETQYF.

CDR3 sequence reads: CASSQTGAPNTGELFF. DNA of the CDR3: TGCGCCAGCAGCCAAACAGGGGCCCCGAACACCGGGGAGCTGTTTTTT. The chain is built from TRBV5-1 and TRBJ2-2; 7 bases fit TRBD1. This CDR3 comprises 16 residues. The J segment lost 0 bases and the V segment lost 4 bases, leaving 6 bases of the junction unmatched. Germline V gives CDR1 SGHRS, CDR2 YFSETQ.

This clone is a singleton in its sample. J is TRBJ2-1 and V is TRBV19; 9 bases are shared with TRBD2. Unmatched junction bases numbered 9, after V lost 3 bases and J lost 6 bases. This CDR3 is 16 amino acids long. Germline CDR1 is LNHDA and CDR2 is SQIVND (reference sequence). The CDR3 coding sequence is TGTGCCAGTAGTATCGCGGGCGGGAGGGCCCGCAATGAGCAGTTCTTC. This translates into CASSIAGGRARNEQFF.

The chain carries TRBV4-3 and TRBJ2-1; no clear D. The germline V and J ends were trimmed by 1 base and 4 bases, with 11 bases remaining between them. The CDR3 contains 15 residues. The germline gives CDR1 LGHNA, CDR2 YSLEER. CDR3 sequence reads: CASSQGLGAYNEQFF. CDR3 nucleotide sequence: TGCGCCAGCAGCCAAGGCCTTGGAGCATACAATGAGCAGTTCTTC.

The gene calls are TRBV25-1 and TRBJ2-5; D remains unclear. The V end lost 4 bases, the J end lost 5 bases, and 14 bases lay between the germline ends. The germline gives CDR1 MGHDK, CDR2 SYGVNS. The CDR3 covers 14 residues. Here the CDR3 DNA reads TGTGCCAGCAGTGCCACCCAACTTGAGGAGACCCAGTACTTC. Translated, it gives CASSATQLEETQYF.

The chain is built from TRBV2 and TRBJ2-7; weak D call: TRBD1 (6 bases). The CDR3 loop spans 14 amino acids. CDR1 is SNHLY and CDR2 is FYNNEI in the germline V gene. V dropped 4 bases and J dropped 5 bases, with 15 bases sitting between them. CDR3 protein: CASSGPGVRDEQYF. In nucleotides, the CDR3 is TGTGCCAGCAGTGGACCAGGGGTGAGGGACGAGCAGTACTTC.

This sequence joins TRBV5-4 and TRBJ1-1; TRBD1 matches at 7 bases. V was pared by 3 bases and J by 3 bases, with 2 bases of the junction left unmatched. The CDR3 has 13 amino acids. Germline CDR1 and CDR2: SGHNT and YYREEE (reference sequence). For the CDR3, the DNA is TGTGCCAGCAGCTACACAGGGGACACTGAAGCTTTCTTT. The encoded protein is CASSYTGDTEAFF.

The V gene is TRBV11-3, the J gene TRBJ2-3, with 8 positions matching TRBD2. CDR3 length equals 16 residues. The J segment lost 0 bases and the V segment lost 1 base, leaving 3 bases of the junction unmatched. The V gene's germline CDR1 is SGHNT and CDR2 YENEEA. CDR3 residues: CASSLGASGSTDTQYF. DNA for the CDR3: TGTGCCAGCAGCTTAGGGGCTAGCGGGAGCACAGATACGCAGTATTTT.

The chain carries TRBV19 and TRBJ2-7; 7 bases match TRBD1. Germline V gene lookup returns CDR1 LNHDA and CDR2 SQIVND (reference sequence). The junction had 10 bases not matched to a gene; V was cut back by 6 bases and J by 2 bases. The CDR3 is 15 residues long. The CDR3 sequence is CASRLQGPSTYEQYF. DNA of the CDR3: TGTGCCAGTAGATTACAGGGGCCCTCCACCTACGAGCAGTACTTC.

Here the CDR3 DNA reads TGTGCCAGCAGCTTTGATGGAAGCGGACAAGAGACCCAGTACTTC. Translated, it gives CASSFDGSGQETQYF. The V call is TRBV5-6, the J call TRBJ2-5; the D gene is possibly TRBD2 (5 bases). The CDR3 is 15 amino acids. V lost 2 bases and J 2 bases, leaving 13 bases between the germline ends. Germline V gene lookup returns CDR1 SGHDT and CDR2 YYEEEE.

V usage is TRBV4-1 and J usage is TRBJ1-1; 8 positions agree with TRBD1. The CDR3 consists of 15 residues. Germline CDR1 reads MGHRA; CDR2 reads YSYEKL. The V gene end was trimmed by 1 base and the J gene end by 1 base; junction bases not matched to a gene: 2. CDR3 sequence (DNA): TGCGCCAGCAGCCAAGGGGACAGGAAGAACACTGAAGCTTTCTTT. Its translation is CASSQGDRKNTEAFF.

V gene TRBV7-9 combines with J gene TRBJ2-7, with 7 bases matching TRBD2. V lost 5 bases, J lost 0 bases, and 1 base stayed unmatched. The CDR3 is made up of 13 amino acids. Germline V gene lookup returns CDR1 SEHNR and CDR2 FQNEAQ (reference sequence). The CDR3 DNA is TGTGCCAGCAGCCCTAGCGGCTCCTACGAGCAGTACTTC. It is translated as CASSPSGSYEQYF.

The rearrangement links TRBV29-1 to TRBJ2-1; 9 bases match TRBD2. Germline CDR1 is SQVTM and CDR2 is ANQGSEA. Trimming at V came to 5 bases and at J to 10 bases, leaving 9 bases not matched to a gene. The CDR3 runs 13 residues. CDR3 DNA: TGCAGCGTTTGTTTTAGCGGGAGTGGGGAGCAGTTCTTC. The encoded protein is CSVCFSGSGEQFF.

V usage is TRBV6-6 and J usage is TRBJ1-1; 8 nucleotides match TRBD1. The CDR3 totals 15 residues. Germline V CDR1 and CDR2: MNHNY, SVGAGI (reference sequence). The junction had 10 bases not matched to a gene; V was cut back by 5 bases and J by 5 bases. The CDR3 DNA follows: TGTGCCAGCAGTGGTCTGACAGGGGACGGAACTGAAGCTTTCTTT. Encoded protein: CASSGLTGDGTEAFF.

Turning to this clone: This specimen includes other DNA sequences encoding the same CDR3. The chain joins TRBV10-3 to TRBJ2-3; TRBD2 agrees at 10 bases. Germline V gene sequence: CDR1 ENHRY, CDR2 SYGVKD. With 5 bases clipped from V and 4 bases from J, the junction kept 3 bases outside the gene matches. The CDR3 loop spans 14 amino acids. The CDR3 DNA reads as TGTGCCATCAGTCCTAGCGGGAGCTCAGATACGCAGTATTTT. Protein sequence: CAISPSGSSDTQYF.

The chain carries TRBV27 and TRBJ1-5, with no clear D. CDR3 size: 13 residues. Germline values: CDR1 MNHEY, CDR2 SMNVEV (reference sequence). The V and J ends lost 2 bases and 4 bases respectively, with 6 bases between them. The CDR3, as DNA: TGTGCCAGCAGTTTAACAATTAATCAGCCCCAGCATTTT. Protein product: CASSLTINQPQHF.

This clone was detected only a few times. The V call is TRBV7-9, the J call TRBJ1-1; tentative D call: TRBD1 (6 bases). Trimming removed 5 bases from V and 1 base from J, with 11 bases in between. Germline CDR1 SEHNR, CDR2 FQNEAQ (reference sequence). The CDR3 extends over 14 amino acids. CDR3: CASSRQTGNTEAFF. CDR3 sequence (DNA): TGTGCCAGCAGCCGTCAGACAGGGAACACTGAAGCTTTCTTT.

V is TRBV6-5 and J is TRBJ2-7; D is perhaps TRBD1 (6 bases). Trimming left V 2 bases short and J 3 bases short, with 14 bases between. CDR3 length: 15 amino acids. Germline lookup yields CDR1 MNHEY and CDR2 SVGAGI. The CDR3 nucleotides read TGTGCCAGCAGTTACGGGGCAGGGGTCTACTACGAGCAGTACTTC. Protein product: CASSYGAGVYYEQYF.

The V gene is TRBV29-1, the J gene TRBJ2-3; a weak D match, TRBD2 (5 bases). The CDR3 runs to 14 residues. Germline V lookup: CDR1 SQVTM, CDR2 ANQGSEA. Trimming took off 5 bases at V and 5 bases at J, with 17 bases between the two ends. The CDR3 sequence is CSVPDGVLLDTQYF. CDR3 sequence (DNA): TGCAGCGTTCCGGACGGGGTTTTGTTAGATACGCAGTATTTT.

The chain has TRBV28 and TRBJ2-1; tentative D call: TRBD2 (5 bases). The CDR3 has 13 amino acids. The V and J ends lost 7 bases and 8 bases respectively, with 15 bases between them. CDR1 and CDR2 (germline): MDHEN, SYDVKM. This CDR3 reads CASNLSPGYEQFF. The CDR3 DNA is TGTGCCAGCAACCTATCTCCGGGGTATGAGCAGTTCTTC.

The genes are TRBV18 and TRBJ1-5, with 7 bases lining up with TRBD1. Germline V gives CDR1 KGHSH, CDR2 LQKENI. After removal of 8 bases from V and 4 bases from J, the junction contained 11 bases not matched to a gene. CDR3 length: 15 amino acids. CDR3 residues: CASHYDRAPNQPQHF. In DNA form, the CDR3 reads TGTGCCAGCCACTACGACAGGGCTCCTAATCAGCCCCAGCATTTT.

The chain couples TRBV20-1 to TRBJ2-7, with 7 bases fitting TRBD2. Looked up from germline, CDR1 is DFQATT and CDR2 is SNEGSKA (reference sequence). The CDR3 contains 11 residues. CDR3 DNA: TGCAGCGCGGGAGTGTTCTACGAGCAGTACTTC. It specifies CSAGVFYEQYF.

This rearrangement joins TRBV5-1 to TRBJ2-7, with 8 positions matching TRBD1. The V gene's germline CDR1 is SGHRS and CDR2 YFSETQ. CDR3 size: 14 residues. The trim removed 3 bases at V and 2 bases at J, leaving 4 bases unmatched. The CDR3 region has the DNA TGCGCCAGCAGCTGGAGGACAGGGCCCTACGAGCAGTACTTC. Translation: CASSWRTGPYEQYF.

This chain connects TRBV13 to TRBJ1-1; D remains ambiguous. Trimming took off 4 bases at V and 8 bases at J, with 11 bases between the two ends. Germline V lookup: CDR1 PRHDT, CDR2 FYEKMQ (reference sequence). The CDR3 totals 12 residues. In nucleotides, the CDR3 is TGTGCCAGCAGCTCCCGTCCCAGAGAAGCTTTCTTT. The encoded protein is CASSSRPREAFF.

The rearrangement joins TRBV19 to TRBJ2-2; unclear D gene. Germline-derived CDR1 and CDR2 are LNHDA and SQIVND (reference sequence). The CDR3 covers 14 residues. V lost 6 bases and J lost 1, with 9 bases in between. In nucleotides, the CDR3 is TGTGCCAGTAGGAGCCAACTGAACACCGGGGAGCTGTTTTTT. Translating it yields CASRSQLNTGELFF.